This TCR beta chain was recorded in a study of CD8 T cells in Susac syndrome (dated by TCRdb to between 2017 and 2020). Looking at the study overall: Of the Susac syndrome patients who were sequenced, under 10 were in clinical remission while 5 or 6 had clinically active disease. Susac syndrome patients were therapy-naive, on corticosteroids (some also receiving IVIg), or on IVIg alone at blood withdrawal. The study used repertoire sequencing to test whether antigen drove CD8+ T cell activation and differentiation in Susac syndrome. The study compared CD8+ T cell repertoire clonality among roughly 12 healthy donors, roughly 14 Susac syndrome patients and roughly 16 multiple sclerosis patients. General study outcomes and caveats: The number of individuals in the TCR sequencing and HLA analysis was acknowledged as relatively small. In the total CD8+ and CD8+ TEMRA repertoires, approximately 16 and five Susac-specific public clones, respectively, were identified. Clonal expansion was observed in Susac syndrome CD8+ repertoires, with the highest expansion in CD8+ TEMRA cells and greater expansion in clinically active than in remitting patients.

On this clonotype itself: Its antigen is unknown. Within one base of it there is no much larger clone, and no base qualities were kept.

V was cut back by 6 bases and J by 2 bases, leaving a gap of 10 bases between them. Via the germline V gene, CDR1 is SQVTM and CDR2 ANQGSEA. There are 12 amino acids in the CDR3, from cysteine to phenylalanine inclusive. Only CDR3 DNA is held: 36 bases, read in frame from base 1. Peripheral blood CD8+ and CD4+ T cells from healthy donors, Susac syndrome patients and multiple sclerosis patients were profiled by high-throughput TCR beta sequencing. The Susac syndrome patients fulfilled recently defined diagnostic criteria for definite or probable disease. Bulk CD8+ and CD4+ T cells were purified by magnetic negative isolation, whereas CD8+ TEMRA cells were enriched by FACS. Blood was collected in EDTA tubes and processed within 24 hours, with PBMCs isolated through density gradient centrifugation. PBMCs destined for TCR sequencing were cryopreserved in liquid nitrogen and later thawed in a 37 °C water bath. The sorted or isolated CD4+, CD8+ and CD8+ TEMRA cells had a purity of 90% or higher.

RNA was extracted with the RNeasy kit and about 0.5 to 1 ug was reverse transcribed using random hexamers. TCR beta CDR3 regions were amplified with the immunoSEQ multiplex PCR assay covering 54 Vbeta and 13 Jbeta segments. PCR amplification bias was corrected by using a synthetic template baseline for primer optimization and computational correction. The authors processed their data as follows. Only productive sequences were kept, with reads annotated to V, D and J genes according to IMGT and analyzed in immunoSEQ Analyzer. Clonality was computed as one minus Shannon entropy normalized by log2 of the number of productive unique sequences. For each patient and control, public and private clones were evaluated within the 100 most prevalent clones. Clones were defined as Susac-specific if absent from the healthy and MS cohorts, from approximately 1,100 published viral clones and from other ImmuneACCESS disease sequences. TCRdb redid the processing of the public reads, applying fastp at Q25 and MiXCR, and retained in-frame beta chains. Every CDR3 protein is listed once, alongside the most common genes and DNA of its rows. TCRdb, not the authors, supplied the V and J calls. The sample contains some 58,000 distinct CDR3 sequences, over 90% of them found a single time. The ten largest account for less than 0.8% of the sample.

In this chain, TRBV29-1 is recombined with TRBJ1-1; TRBD1 is a weak D gene call, 6 bases matching. The TCR was taken from a human donor with Susac syndrome. The sample taken for sequencing was CD8+ T cells from PBMCs. The DNA is as follows: TGCAGCGTGCCGGGACAAAACACTGAAGCTTTCTTT. This translates into CSVPGQNTEAFF. Here the CDR3 is joined to the reference TRBV29-1 and TRBJ1-1 genes, and the full variable domain is: SAVISQKPSRDICQRGTSLTIQCQVDSQVTMMFWYRQQPGQSLTLIATANQGSEATYESGFVIDKFPISRPNLTFSTLTVSNMSPEDSSIYLCSVPGQNTEAFFGQGTRLTVV.